The clone carrying this TCR beta chain was seen just once. The antigen is not known. These data originate in a study of shared clonotypes between healthy human individuals. Study-wide results and caveats: Few donors restricted represented genetic and exposure-history diversity.

Assay used: immunoSEQ multiplex PCR; TCRdb lists only in-frame clones, some missing. Of about 2.3 million clones listed, 85% to 95% were seen once; the top ten hold 0.39%. The receptor was derived from a young man in good health. Some clones in this sample may be carry-over from other donors' samples. Sequencing input: naive CD4+ T cells from PBMCs. Subset meaning: CD45RA+ positively selected.

In DNA form, the CDR3 reads TGTGCCAGCAGCTCGTCGGGGACCTACAGCTCCTACGAGCAGTACTTC. Translation: CASSSSGTYSSYEQYF. This chain links TRBV13 with TRBJ2-7; perhaps D is TRBD1 or TRBD2 (5 bases each). Per germline, CDR1 PRHDT and CDR2 FYEKMQ (reference sequence). With 4 bases removed from V and 0 bases from J, the gap between germline ends came to 16 bases. The CDR3 loop spans 16 amino acids.